One sample yielded the 20 T cell receptor beta chains listed below, sequenced in a study of T cell repertoires in cytomegalovirus infection. TCRdb analysed the reads with MiXCR anew, one entry per CDR3 protein. Among around 170,000 distinct CDR3 sequences listed, around 15% were seen once. Sequenced material: PBMCs. Receptors were obtained from a human donor in good health (CMV status not recorded). Some clones in this sample may be carry-over from other donors' samples.

The gene calls are TRBV29-1 and TRBJ2-6; unclear D gene. V lost 4 bases and J lost 0, with 4 bases in between. The germline CDR1 and CDR2 sequences are SQVTM and ANQGSEA. This CDR3 is 13 amino acids long. The CDR3 loop is CSVASSGANVLTF. The CDR3 DNA reads as TGCAGCGTTGCTTCCTCTGGGGCCAACGTCCTGACTTTC.

The chain employs TRBV28 and TRBJ1-1; 9 bases fit TRBD1. The CDR3 is 18 residues long. The V gene's germline CDR1 is MDHEN and CDR2 SYDVKM. V trimming: 3 bases; J trimming: 0 bases; junction bases outside the gene matches: 11. The CDR3 loop is CASSFRIRDREVNTEAFF. The CDR3 DNA is TGTGCCAGCAGTTTTAGAATCCGGGACAGGGAAGTGAACACTGAAGCTTTCTTT.

This clonotype was counted between two and nine times. This sequence joins TRBV20-1 and TRBJ1-1; tentative D call: TRBD1 (5 bases). This CDR3 is built from 14 residues. Between the trimmed V and J ends, which lost 2 bases and 1 base, there was a span of 11 bases. Germline V lookup: CDR1 DFQATT, CDR2 SNEGSKA (reference sequence). The CDR3 DNA sequence: TGCAGTGCTAGATCCAGGGTCGGGAACACTGAAGCTTTCTTT. Its translation: CSARSRVGNTEAFF.

This clonotype was counted ten times or more. The chain employs TRBV18 and TRBJ1-1; 9 positions agree with TRBD1. This CDR3 contains 16 residues. Germline trimming cut 3 bases from V and 3 bases from J; bases unmatched to any gene: 8. Germline lookup yields CDR1 KGHSH and CDR2 LQKENI. CDR3 nucleotides: TGTGCCAGCTCACCCGGGACAGGGAAGAAAGACACTGAAGCTTTCTTT. Translating gives CASSPGTGKKDTEAFF.

This clonotype was counted ten times or more. The V call is TRBV6-6, the J call TRBJ2-3; D remains ambiguous. Trimming left V 0 bases short and J 2 bases short, with 9 bases between. The CDR3 runs to 15 residues. Germline V lookup: CDR1 MNHNY, CDR2 SVGAGI (reference sequence). CDR3 sequence: CASSYSLGPTDTQYF. The CDR3 region has the DNA TGTGCCAGCAGTTACTCCTTGGGTCCCACAGATACGCAGTATTTT.

This chain joins TRBV12-3 or TRBV12-4 and TRBJ1-5, with 8 nucleotides matching TRBD1. The CDR3 spans 16 residues. J gave up 6 bases and V 6 bases, and 13 bases lay outside the gene matches. DNA for the CDR3: TGTGCCAGCAGCCCGGCGGTGCAGGGGGCTTTTCAGCCCCAGCATTTT. Translation gives CASSPAVQGAFQPQHF.

The chain uses TRBV6-6 and TRBJ2-5, with no clear D. Germline CDR1 reads MNHNY; CDR2 reads SVGAGI (reference sequence). Trimming cost V 5 bases and J 5 bases, with 9 bases left between them. There are 12 residues in the CDR3. CDR3 sequence (DNA): TGTGCCAGCAGTAAATCGTGGGAGACCCAGTACTTC. Its protein product is CASSKSWETQYF.

This clonotype was picked up many times. The J gene is TRBJ2-7, the V gene TRBV7-2; possible D gene TRBD1, 7 bases. The V gene's germline CDR1 is SGHTA and CDR2 FQGNSA. V gave up 6 bases and J gave up 4 bases, with 13 bases separating them. The CDR3 loop spans 13 amino acids. CDR3: CASRVEGAYEQYF. In nucleotides, the CDR3 is TGTGCCAGCAGGGTGGAGGGGGCTTACGAGCAGTACTTC.

This clonotype was seen more than once but under ten times. The chain recombines TRBV7-3 with TRBJ2-1; possibly TRBD2 for D (6 bases). This CDR3 comprises 14 residues. Trimming took 4 bases from V and 4 from J, leaving 11 bases between them. Germline CDR1 SGHTA, CDR2 FQGTGA. The CDR3, as DNA: TGTGCCAGCAGCTCCCTCGGGGGATACAATGAGCAGTTCTTC. This gives the protein CASSSLGGYNEQFF.

V and J are TRBV30 and TRBJ1-1, with no clear D. V lost 5 bases to trimming and J lost 3 bases, with 4 bases between them. The CDR3 is 10 residues long. Germline CDR1 GTSNPN, CDR2 SVGIG (reference sequence). CDR3 residues: CAWRDTEAFF. The CDR3, as DNA: TGTGCCTGGCGGGACACTGAAGCTTTCTTT.

Ten or more counts support this clonotype. V is TRBV5-4 and J is TRBJ2-5; the D gene is possibly TRBD2 (6 bases). Germline lookup yields CDR1 SGHNT and CDR2 YYREEE (reference sequence). V was shortened by 2 bases and J by 2 bases, with 7 bases between the two germline ends. The CDR3 length is 13 residues. In nucleotides, the CDR3 is TGTGCCAGCAGCTTCGCGGGACAAGAGACCCAGTACTTC. Translated: CASSFAGQETQYF.

This clonotype was counted many times. This chain joins TRBV6-6 and TRBJ2-2, with 10 bases matching TRBD2. Germline assignment: CDR1 MNHNY and CDR2 SVGAGI (reference sequence). Unmatched junction bases numbered 10, after V lost 0 bases and J lost 9 bases. CDR3 size: 17 residues. CDR3 in amino acids: CASSYSIGAGGPRELFF. CDR3 DNA: TGTGCCAGCAGTTACTCGATCGGAGCGGGGGGGCCCCGGGAGCTGTTTTTT.

V gene TRBV29-1 combines with J gene TRBJ2-5; maybe TRBD1 (6 bases). V was clipped by 7 bases and J by 2 bases, with 11 bases between them. Germline CDR1 reads SQVTM; CDR2 reads ANQGSEA. The CDR3 extends over 12 amino acids. The DNA of the CDR3 is TGCAGCGCTACCGGACAGCAAGAGACCCAGTACTTC. Its translation: CSATGQQETQYF. The complete variable domain, with remaining parts taken from reference TRBV29-1 and TRBJ2-5, reads SAVISQKPSRDICQRGTSLTIQCQVDSQVTMMFWYRQQPGQSLTLIATANQGSEATYESGFVIDKFPISRPNLTFSTLTVSNMSPEDSSIYLCSATGQQETQYFGPGTRLLVL.

This clonotype has a handful of counts. The rearrangement links TRBV4-2 to TRBJ2-2, with a possible D match to TRBD2 (6 bases). With 5 bases removed from V and 2 bases from J, the gap between germline ends came to 12 bases. Germline CDR1 and CDR2: LGHNA and YNFKEQ. The CDR3 covers 15 residues. CDR3 bases: TGTGCCAGCAGCTCCAGGCGGGAAAACACCGGGGAGCTGTTTTTT. This codes for CASSSRRENTGELFF.

This clonotype came up a few times. The V call is TRBV11-2, the J call TRBJ2-7; TRBD2 aligns across 7 bases. The CDR3 is made up of 14 amino acids. Per the germline V gene, CDR1 is SGHAT and CDR2 is FQNNGV. The J segment lost 3 bases and the V segment lost 2 bases, leaving 4 bases of the junction unmatched. In DNA form, the CDR3 reads TGTGCCAGCAGCTTATCGCGGGGGAGCTACGAGCAGTACTTC. It is translated as CASSLSRGSYEQYF. The entire variable domain, with the rest obtained from reference TRBV11-2 and TRBJ2-7, is as follows: EAGVAQSPRYKIIEKRQSVAFWCNPISGHATLYWYQQILGQGPKLLIQFQNNGVVDDSQLPKDRFSAERLKGVDSTLKIQPAKLEDSAVYLCASSLSRGSYEQYFGPGTRLTVT.

The table lists this clonotype with many counts. The chain uses TRBV7-2 and TRBJ2-1; 11 positions agree with TRBD2. Per germline, CDR1 SGHTA and CDR2 FQGNSA. The ends lost 1 base at V and 9 bases at J; junction bases unmatched: 5. This CDR3 spans 15 amino acids. Here the CDR3 reads CASSLVAGGPAEQFF. The CDR3 region has the DNA TGTGCCAGCAGCTTAGTAGCGGGAGGGCCCGCTGAGCAGTTCTTC.

This clonotype was seen a handful of times. This chain joins TRBV29-1 and TRBJ2-7; D is tentatively TRBD1 or TRBD2 (6 bases each). Germline CDR1 reads SQVTM; CDR2 reads ANQGSEA. The CDR3 totals 13 residues. Trimming removed 6 bases at V and 7 bases at J, with 19 bases between. CDR3 in amino acids: CSVQTGARGEQYF. CDR3 nucleotide sequence: TGCAGCGTCCAGACGGGGGCACGCGGGGAGCAGTACTTC.

This clonotype was counted a few times. V usage is TRBV29-1 and J usage is TRBJ1-1; tentatively, D is TRBD1 (5 bases). The germline V gene has CDR1 SQVTM and CDR2 ANQGSEA. The length of the CDR3 is 13 residues. Trimming left V 2 bases short and J 0 bases short, with 7 bases between. CDR3 nucleotides: TGCAGCGTTGAACGGGGGATGAACACTGAAGCTTTCTTT. It is translated as CSVERGMNTEAFF.

The chain uses TRBV28 and TRBJ2-1; D might be TRBD2 (5 bases). Germline lookup yields CDR1 MDHEN and CDR2 SYDVKM. V was pared by 5 bases and J by 6 bases, with 11 bases between. The length of the CDR3 is 13 residues. CDR3 protein: CASSLGEPNEQFF. The CDR3 DNA sequence: TGTGCCAGCAGTCTCGGGGAGCCCAATGAGCAGTTCTTC.

The V call is TRBV18, the J call TRBJ1-5; D unresolved. There are 14 residues in the CDR3. V was pared by 3 bases and J by 3 bases, with 9 bases between. From germline, CDR1 is KGHSH and CDR2 LQKENI. The CDR3 protein is CASSPVEHNQPQHF. The CDR3 DNA sequence: TGTGCCAGCTCACCGGTGGAGCACAATCAGCCCCAGCATTTT.